This is a list of T cell receptor beta chains from one sample in a study of T cell repertoires in cytomegalovirus infection. Via MiXCR, TCRdb re-called the reads, giving one row per CDR3 protein. The table includes roughly 81,000 distinct CDR3 sequences, roughly 3.5% detected once. Sequenced input: PBMCs. The receptor source for this set is a human donor in good health (CMV status not recorded). Some clones in this sample may be carry-over from other donors' samples. The CDR3 runs from the conserved cysteine through the conserved F or W. Each record gives: clone size, D gene, V gene, J gene, CDR3 protein, CDR3 DNA. D genes are given only for firm matches. The size of a clone is reported for some rows only, either as once, few or many, or as a class for expanded clones.

size: many
D: .
V: TRBV3-1
J: TRBJ2-1
CDR3: CASSQTQGSYNEQFF
DNA: TGTGCCAGCAGCCAAACCCAGGGCTCCTACAATGAGCAGTTCTTC

size: many
D: .
V: TRBV7-2
J: TRBJ1-2
CDR3: CASSLGIGVYGYTF
DNA: TGTGCCAGCAGCTTGGGGATCGGGGTCTATGGCTACACCTTC

size: many
D: TRBD1
V: TRBV4-3
J: TRBJ2-7
CDR3: CASSQARQGIHEQYF
DNA: TGCGCCAGCAGCCAAGCCCGACAGGGAATCCACGAGCAGTACTTC

size: many
D: TRBD1
V: TRBV7-2
J: TRBJ1-6
CDR3: CASSLVSQGDSPLHF
DNA: TGTGCCAGCAGCTTAGTATCACAGGGGGATTCACCCCTCCACTTT

size: many
D: TRBD1
V: TRBV30
J: TRBJ1-5
CDR3: CAWDPGQGSQPQHF
DNA: TGTGCCTGGGACCCGGGACAGGGGTCTCAGCCCCAGCATTTT

size: .
D: TRBD2
V: TRBV9
J: TRBJ2-3
CDR3: CASSVTSGPDTQYF
DNA: TGTGCCAGCAGCGTAACTAGCGGTCCAGATACGCAGTATTTT

size: few
D: .
V: TRBV5-4
J: TRBJ1-1
CDR3: CASSGSSRLNTEAFF
DNA: TGTGCCAGCAGCGGATCCTCCAGGTTGAACACTGAAGCTTTCTTT

size: many
D: TRBD2
V: TRBV7-2
J: TRBJ2-7
CDR3: CASSLGGGGYEQYF
DNA: TGTGCCAGCAGCTTAGGCGGGGGGGGGTACGAGCAGTACTTC

size: many
D: .
V: TRBV6-6
J: TRBJ2-7
CDR3: CASSTRAKRWEQYF
DNA: TGTGCCAGCAGCACCAGGGCGAAGAGATGGGAGCAGTACTTC

size: many
D: .
V: TRBV5-1
J: TRBJ2-1
CDR3: CASSTSGTNSYNEQFF
DNA: TGCGCCAGCAGCACATCCGGGACGAACTCCTACAATGAGCAGTTCTTC

size: many
D: .
V: TRBV30
J: TRBJ1-5
CDR3: CAWMTGGSNQPQHF
DNA: TGTGCCTGGATGACAGGAGGGAGCAATCAGCCCCAGCATTTT

size: many
D: .
V: TRBV7-6
J: TRBJ1-1
CDR3: CASSRESGNTEAFF
DNA: TGTGCCAGCAGCCGAGAGTCCGGGAACACTGAAGCTTTCTTT

size: many
D: TRBD1
V: TRBV12-3/TRBV12-4
J: TRBJ1-1
CDR3: CASNHRGRTEAFF
DNA: TGTGCCAGCAACCACAGGGGTAGAACTGAAGCTTTCTTT

size: many
D: .
V: TRBV4-2
J: TRBJ1-4
CDR3: CASSQGGSLDIVLFF
DNA: TGTGCCAGCAGCCAAGGAGGTTCCTTGGACATAGTACTGTTTTTT

size: many
D: .
V: TRBV2
J: TRBJ1-2
CDR3: CASSGANYGYTF
DNA: TGTGCCAGCAGTGGGGCCAACTATGGCTACACCTTC

size: many
D: .
V: TRBV7-2
J: TRBJ1-1
CDR3: CASSSFQGSTEAFF
DNA: TGTGCCAGCAGCTCCTTTCAGGGGTCCACTGAAGCTTTCTTT

size: many
D: TRBD2
V: TRBV7-2
J: TRBJ2-5
CDR3: CASSLARTGGFETQYF
DNA: TGTGCCAGCAGCTTAGCCCGCACCGGGGGGTTCGAGACCCAGTACTTC

size: many
D: .
V: TRBV7-2
J: TRBJ1-5
CDR3: CASSLGRQSRPGYQPQHF
DNA: TGTGCCAGCAGCTTGGGGAGGCAGTCACGACCGGGGTATCAGCCCCAGCATTTT

size: many
D: .
V: TRBV19
J: TRBJ1-2
CDR3: CASWWGTYGYTF
DNA: TGTGCCAGTTGGTGGGGAACCTATGGCTACACCTTC

size: many
D: TRBD1
V: TRBV12-3/TRBV12-4
J: TRBJ1-1
CDR3: CASSFQGGTEAFF
DNA: TGTGCCAGCAGCTTCCAGGGGGGCACTGAAGCTTTCTTT

size: many
D: .
V: TRBV7-6
J: TRBJ1-2
CDR3: CASSLGSRPSDGYTF
DNA: TGTGCCAGCAGCTTAGGATCCAGGCCCTCCGATGGCTACACCTTC

size: many
D: TRBD1
V: TRBV7-2
J: TRBJ2-1
CDR3: CASSLVGGQGRNEQFF
DNA: TGTGCCAGCAGCTTAGTGGGGGGACAGGGGAGGAATGAGCAGTTCTTC

size: many
D: .
V: TRBV19
J: TRBJ1-1
CDR3: CASSRDTPPNAEAFF
DNA: TGTGCCAGTAGCCGGGACACACCACCTAACGCTGAAGCTTTCTTT

size: many
D: .
V: TRBV7-3
J: TRBJ2-7
CDR3: CASSIRTGLWGRLYF
DNA: TGTGCCAGCAGCATTAGGACGGGGTTGTGGGGACGCCTTTACTTC

size: many
D: .
V: TRBV4-2
J: TRBJ1-6
CDR3: CASSQNLPGHYNSPLHF
DNA: TGTGCCAGCAGCCAAAACCTCCCGGGCCATTATAATTCACCCCTCCACTTT

size: many
D: TRBD2
V: TRBV4-3
J: TRBJ2-7
CDR3: CASSRGLADSYEQYF
DNA: TGCGCCAGCAGCCGAGGACTAGCAGACTCCTACGAGCAGTACTTC

size: many
D: TRBD1
V: TRBV20-1
J: TRBJ2-7
CDR3: CSAGGGTGVYEQYF
DNA: TGCAGTGCTGGAGGGGGGACAGGGGTCTACGAGCAGTACTTC

size: many
D: TRBD2
V: TRBV29-1
J: TRBJ2-3
CDR3: CSVVSGGDTQYF
DNA: TGCAGCGTTGTATCGGGAGGGGATACGCAGTATTTT

size: many
D: .
V: TRBV19
J: TRBJ1-6
CDR3: CASKPGQNSPLHF
DNA: TGTGCCAGTAAGCCGGGCCAAAATTCACCCCTCCACTTT

size: many
D: .
V: TRBV7-2
J: TRBJ2-7
CDR3: CASTDDYEQYF
DNA: TGTGCCAGCACTGATGACTACGAGCAGTACTTC

size: many
D: .
V: TRBV7-2
J: TRBJ1-4
CDR3: CASSLEQWNEKLFF
DNA: TGTGCCAGCAGCTTAGAACAGTGGAATGAAAAACTGTTTTTT

size: many
D: .
V: TRBV7-6
J: TRBJ1-3
CDR3: CASSGGAGNTIYF
DNA: TGTGCCAGCAGCGGGGGGGCAGGAAACACCATATATTTT

size: many
D: .
V: TRBV7-9
J: TRBJ2-3
CDR3: CASSLGQTLYF
DNA: TGTGCCAGCAGCTTAGGACAGACCCTGTATTTT